This T cell receptor (beta chain) was observed in a study of response to subunit inactivated influenza vaccine. The germline CDR1 and CDR2 sequences are SQVTM and ANQGSEA. Trimming took 6 bases from V and 0 from J, leaving 9 bases between them. This CDR3 region has 13 residues. This clonotype was found many times. The antigen is unknown. The study's findings and limits: After each seasonal influenza vaccination, few new T cells are recruited, the authors suggested.

TCRdb re-called the RT-PCR reads through MiXCR, storing one row per CDR3 protein. In the table there are 150,000 or so distinct CDR3 sequences, approximately 10% of which are singletons. The source is a man aged 45 to 65 who received an inactivated influenza vaccine. The chain recombines TRBV29-1 with TRBJ1-3, with D tentatively TRBD1 (5 bases). The sequences come from non-naive T cells sorted from PBMCs, collected 35 to 45 days after vaccination. In DNA form, the CDR3 reads TGCAGCGTGGCAGGGATCTCTGGAAACACCATATATTTT. Its translation: CSVAGISGNTIYF.